A selection of T cell receptor beta chains follows, all from one sample in a study of cytomegalovirus exposure and HLA in healthy donors. Sequencing used immunoSEQ multiplex PCR; TCRdb keeps in-frame clones, though not all of them. The profile shows 170,000 or so clones, 80% of them singletons. The sequencing sample was made of PBMCs. These receptors were obtained from a woman aged 45-65 years in good health and CMV-seropositive. Each CDR3 is given with its conserved first and last residue. The order of the fields is CDR3 protein, CDR3 DNA, J gene, clone size, V gene, D gene. A D gene is named only where the DNA matches it firmly. Size tells how often a clone was seen (once, few, many) or the class of an expanded clone, and some rows leave it out.

CASSHRDTDTQYF | TGTGCCAGCTCACACCGGGACACAGATACGCAGTATTTT | TRBJ2-3 | . | TRBV18 | .
CASSLVPAQDSYNEQFF | TGCGCCAGCAGCTTGGTGCCAGCGCAAGACTCCTACAATGAGCAGTTCTTC | TRBJ2-1 | . | TRBV5-1 | .
CASGAGRESYEQYF | TGTGCCAGCGGAGCGGGGAGGGAGTCCTACGAGCAGTACTTC | TRBJ2-7 | . | TRBV2 | TRBD2
CASSLLVAGGRGQYF | TGTGCCAGCAGCTTATTGGTAGCGGGGGGCCGGGGGCAGTATTTT | TRBJ2-3 | . | TRBV7-8 | TRBD2
CASSASGTVEKLFF | TGTGCCAGCAGCGCATCCGGGACAGTTGAAAAACTGTTTTTT | TRBJ1-4 | few | TRBV9 | TRBD1
CASSSGQSYEQYF | TGTGCCAGCAGTTCCGGACAGTCCTACGAGCAGTACTTC | TRBJ2-7 | few | TRBV28 | .
CASSAPRGTKNIQYF | TGTGCCAGCAGTGCGCCCCGGGGGACCAAAAACATTCAGTACTTC | TRBJ2-4 | . | TRBV28 | .
CASSLPGQYGNTIYF | TGTGCCAGCTCCCTACCGGGACAGTACGGAAACACCATATATTTT | TRBJ1-3 | . | TRBV18 | TRBD1
CASSRRAHTGTGQYNEQFF | TGCGCCAGCAGTCGCAGGGCACACACCGGGACAGGTCAGTACAATGAGCAGTTCTTC | TRBJ2-1 | . | TRBV23-1 | TRBD1
CASSVRGYEQYF | TGTGCCAGCAGTGTTCGAGGCTACGAGCAGTACTTC | TRBJ2-7 | once | TRBV28 | .
CASSIVGGQNSPLHF | TGTGCCAGCAGCATCGTTGGGGGACAGAATTCACCCCTCCACTTT | TRBJ1-6 | . | TRBV7-8 | TRBD1
CASSQAGRSTDTQYF | TGTGCCAGCAGCCAGGCAGGTAGGAGCACAGATACGCAGTATTTT | TRBJ2-3 | . | TRBV9 | .
CASSYSGGIISYEQYF | TGTGCCAGCAGTTACTCGGGAGGGATCATCTCCTACGAGCAGTACTTC | TRBJ2-7 | once | TRBV6-6 | TRBD2
CASSQDQYGAIRGGGYTF | TGCGCCAGCAGCCAAGATCAGTACGGTGCAATCCGGGGAGGCGGCTACACCTTC | TRBJ1-2 | . | TRBV4-3 | .
CASGAFGGPYNEQFF | TGTGCCAGCGGGGCGTTTGGGGGCCCCTACAATGAGCAGTTCTTC | TRBJ2-1 | . | TRBV28 | .
CASSPLSRTAGDTEAFF | TGCGCCAGCAGCCCCCTGTCTAGGACGGCCGGGGACACTGAAGCTTTCTTT | TRBJ1-1 | . | TRBV5-1 | .
CASREEAGGSGELFF | TGTGCCAGCAGGGAGGAAGCGGGGGGTAGTGGGGAGCTGTTTTTT | TRBJ2-2 | . | TRBV2 | TRBD2
CASSEWGQPGGYTF | TGTGCCAGCAGTGAATGGGGACAGCCGGGGGGCTACACCTTC | TRBJ1-2 | . | TRBV2 | TRBD1
CASSPWGRGLVNTEAFF | TGTGCCAGCAGCCCCTGGGGCAGGGGCCTAGTGAACACTGAAGCTTTCTTT | TRBJ1-1 | . | TRBV11-2 | .
CASSFEGQVNTEAFF | TGTGCCAGCAGCTTCGAGGGACAGGTGAACACTGAAGCTTTCTTT | TRBJ1-1 | . | TRBV7-2 | TRBD1
CASSLWVGVEGETQYF | TGTGCCAGCAGCTTATGGGTCGGGGTGGAGGGAGAGACCCAGTACTTC | TRBJ2-5 | . | TRBV7-2 | .
CASSVNLPGGTDTQYF | TGTGCCAGCAGCGTTAATCTTCCCGGGGGCACAGATACGCAGTATTTT | TRBJ2-3 | . | TRBV9 | .
CASSQVSGGDTGELFF | TGTGCCAGCAGCCAAGTTAGCGGGGGAGACACCGGGGAGCTGTTTTTT | TRBJ2-2 | . | TRBV4-2 | TRBD2
CASSKGQGSSYEQYF | TGCGCCAGCAGCAAGGGACAGGGGAGCTCCTACGAGCAGTACTTC | TRBJ2-7 | . | TRBV5-1 | TRBD1
CASSFRQPNEQYF | TGCGCCAGCAGCTTTCGACAGCCCAACGAGCAGTACTTC | TRBJ2-7 | . | TRBV5-1 | .
CASRYRAANSPLHF | TGTGCCAGCAGATACAGGGCCGCAAATTCACCCCTCCACTTT | TRBJ1-6 | . | TRBV7-9 | .